These 25 T cell receptor beta chains came from one sample sequenced in a study of T cells in Graves' hyperthyroidism and ophthalmopathy. Amplification yielded TCR beta CDR3 regions, with RNA transcripts as the source. Initially, a first-round RT-PCR of the TCR CDR3 employed the HTBI primer set. Each CDR3 protein is one row after TCRdb ran MiXCR on the multiplex PCR reads. Altogether about 410,000 distinct CDR3 sequences are present, around 15% being singletons, with the ten largest covering less than 20%. Sequenced: blood. The receptor set was obtained from a woman aged 25-40 years with Graves' ophthalmopathy.

Points on this clonotype: A much larger clone is a single base away; this may be a read error. The chain's CDR3 is CANNSGGEGEQFF. The CDR3 bases are TGTGCCAACAACTCGGGGGGCGAAGGTGAGCAGTTCTTC. The chain carries TRBV2 and TRBJ2-1; tentatively, D is TRBD2 (7 bases). The germline V gene has CDR1 SNHLY and CDR2 FYNNEI. V lost 10 bases and J lost 9, with 19 bases in between. The CDR3 runs to 13 residues.

The sample holds many counts of this clonotype. V usage is TRBV7-6 and J usage is TRBJ1-1, with D unclear. The CDR3 has 15 residues. Germline V gene sequence: CDR1 SGHVS, CDR2 FNYEAQ. V shed 4 bases and J shed 4 bases, with 16 bases lying between them. CDR3 residues: CASSSTPGTATEAFF. In nucleotides, the CDR3 is TGTGCCAGCAGCTCCACACCCGGTACGGCCACTGAAGCTTTCTTT.

The chain couples TRBV7-2 to TRBJ2-2; unclear D gene. CDR1 is SGHTA, CDR2 FQGNSA, per germline. The CDR3 length is 14 residues. Trimming removed 1 base from V and 4 bases from J, with 7 bases in between. The CDR3 DNA is TGTGCCAGCAGCTTAGATCAGATCACCGGGGAGCTGTTTTTT. Translation gives CASSLDQITGELFF.

The sample holds many counts of this clonotype. The chain couples TRBV11-2 to TRBJ2-3; TRBD2 matches at 10 bases. In germline, CDR1 is SGHAT, CDR2 FQNNGV. The CDR3 is 18 residues long. V lost 5 bases and J lost 2; bases outside the gene matches: 13. DNA of the CDR3: TGTGCCAGCAGCCGCGGTCGTTGGACTAGCGGATCCACAGATACGCAGTATTTT. This translates into CASSRGRWTSGSTDTQYF. Complete variable domain (other parts from reference TRBV11-2 and TRBJ2-3): EAGVAQSPRYKIIEKRQSVAFWCNPISGHATLYWYQQILGQGPKLLIQFQNNGVVDDSQLPKDRFSAERLKGVDSTLKIQPAKLEDSAVYLCASSRGRWTSGSTDTQYFGPGTRLTVL.

Many counts were recorded for this clonotype. J is TRBJ1-4 and V is TRBV20-1; TRBD1 matches 9 bases. Germline CDR1 reads DFQATT; CDR2 reads SNEGSKA (reference sequence). Trimming cost V 0 bases and J 3 bases; bases outside gene matches: 5. CDR3 length: 16 amino acids. In nucleotides, the CDR3 is TGCAGTGCTAGAGATCACAGGGGGCTGGCTAATGAAAAACTGTTTTTT. This encodes CSARDHRGLANEKLFF.

This chain links TRBV30 with TRBJ1-1; tentative D call: TRBD1 (5 bases). The V and J ends lost 4 bases and 6 bases respectively, with 12 bases between them. The V gene's germline CDR1 is GTSNPN and CDR2 SVGIG (reference sequence). There are 12 residues in the CDR3. DNA for the CDR3: TGTGCCTGGAACGAAGGGACCCCTGAAGCTTTCTTT. Residues: CAWNEGTPEAFF.

This clonotype was recorded at least ten times. This chain links TRBV28 with TRBJ1-2; D might be TRBD1 (6 bases). The V gene's germline CDR1 is MDHEN and CDR2 SYDVKM. With 7 bases removed from V and 5 bases from J, the gap between germline ends came to 20 bases. The CDR3 has 15 residues. The CDR3 loop is CASKFTPDRRYGYTF. CDR3 in DNA: TGTGCCAGCAAATTCACGCCGGACAGACGTTATGGCTACACCTTC.

In its sample, this clonotype was seen many times. The chain recombines TRBV2 with TRBJ2-6, with D perhaps TRBD2 (7 bases). Germline V gene data show CDR1 as SNHLY and CDR2 as FYNNEI. This CDR3 comprises 15 residues. Trimming cost V 6 bases and J 3 bases, with 12 bases left between them. CDR3 region: CASSPGGLGANVLTF. The CDR3 bases are TGTGCCAGCAGCCCCGGGGGGCTTGGGGCCAACGTCCTGACTTTC.

This clonotype was detected many times. The rearrangement links TRBV28 to TRBJ1-2, with 7 bases matching TRBD1. CDR1 and CDR2 from the germline V gene are MDHEN and SYDVKM. Trimming cost V 2 bases and J 1 base; bases outside gene matches: 4. The CDR3 is 15 amino acids. The chain's CDR3 is CASSLPGGDNYGYTF. DNA of the CDR3: TGTGCCAGCAGTTTACCAGGGGGGGATAACTATGGCTACACCTTC.

This clonotype was observed many times. V and J are TRBV5-1 and TRBJ2-5; the match to TRBD2 covers 12 bases. The CDR3 covers 16 residues. In germline, CDR1 is SGHRS, CDR2 YFSETQ. Unmatched junction bases numbered 9, after V lost 4 bases and J lost 5 bases. The CDR3 bases are TGCGCCAGCAGCCTTACTAGCGGGGGGATTGCGGAGACCCAGTACTTC. Translation gives CASSLTSGGIAETQYF.

This clonotype was seen more than once but under ten times. The rearrangement joins TRBV6-1 to TRBJ2-5; 14 bases agree with TRBD2. CDR3 size: 16 residues. Germline V gives CDR1 MNHNS, CDR2 SASEGT. The ends lost 4 bases at V and 3 bases at J; junction bases unmatched: 4. CDR3 residues: CASSARTSGGKETQYF. DNA of the CDR3: TGTGCCAGCAGTGCCCGGACTAGCGGGGGGAAAGAGACCCAGTACTTC.

This clonotype came up many times. V is TRBV12-3 or TRBV12-4 and J is TRBJ2-1; D is possibly TRBD2 (5 bases). V shed 1 base and J shed 0 bases, with 19 bases lying between them. CDR3 length equals 19 residues. The CDR3 here is CASSLGILGGRPSYNEQFF. CDR3 nucleotides: TGTGCCAGCAGTTTAGGTATTTTGGGCGGGCGCCCCTCCTACAATGAGCAGTTCTTC.

The sample holds many counts of this clonotype. The rearrangement links TRBV5-1 to TRBJ1-4; unclear D gene. The CDR3 has 16 residues. The germline gives CDR1 SGHRS, CDR2 YFSETQ. V shed 0 bases and J shed 8 bases, with 17 bases lying between them. The CDR3 bases are TGCGCCAGCAGCTTGGCCGTTGGAGGTTCTGGGGAAAAACTGTTTTTT. Protein sequence: CASSLAVGGSGEKLFF.

The table lists this clonotype with many counts. The V gene is TRBV28, the J gene TRBJ2-7, with D perhaps TRBD1 (6 bases). CDR1 is MDHEN, CDR2 SYDVKM, per germline. The CDR3 loop spans 12 amino acids. Deletions cut 5 bases from V and 2 bases from J, with 7 bases between. The CDR3 coding sequence is TGTGCCAGCAGTCGGACAGCCTACGAGCAGTACTTC. Translating it yields CASSRTAYEQYF.

This clonotype was detected many times. V and J are TRBV10-1 and TRBJ2-1, with 10 nucleotides matching TRBD2. Trimming at V came to 0 bases and at J to 8 bases, leaving 1 base not matched to a gene. Germline loops: CDR1 WNHNN, CDR2 SYGVQD (reference sequence). This CDR3 region has 14 residues. For the CDR3, the DNA is TGCGCCAGCAGTGAGTCCCTAGCGGGGGATGAGCAGTTCTTC. It codes for CASSESLAGDEQFF.

This clonotype was seen at least ten times. The chain links TRBV2 to TRBJ2-1, with no clear D. There are 11 residues in the CDR3. Germline lookup yields CDR1 SNHLY and CDR2 FYNNEI. Deletions cut 8 bases from V and 10 bases from J, with 12 bases between. In nucleotides, the CDR3 is TGTGCCAGCGTGGCCAGTCCGGAGCAGTTCTTC. Protein sequence: CASVASPEQFF.

V usage is TRBV5-1 and J usage is TRBJ2-7; D is uncertain. V gave up 1 base and J gave up 2 bases, with 19 bases separating them. The CDR3 runs 17 residues. Germline-derived CDR1 and CDR2 are SGHRS and YFSETQ. The CDR3 sequence: CASSLTTKPKGTYEQYF. The DNA of the CDR3 is TGCGCCAGCAGCTTGACCACGAAGCCGAAGGGCACCTACGAGCAGTACTTC.

The chain carries TRBV4-1 and TRBJ2-3, with 9 bases fitting TRBD2. Per germline, CDR1 MGHRA and CDR2 YSYEKL. J gave up 0 bases and V 0 bases, and 7 bases lay outside the gene matches. The CDR3 is made up of 18 amino acids. This CDR3 is CASSQDILAGSSTDTQYF. CDR3 in DNA: TGCGCCAGCAGCCAAGATATCCTAGCGGGATCTAGCACAGATACGCAGTATTTT.

This clonotype was counted at least ten times. A junction end diverges from the germline sequence, so it may reflect a read error. DNA of the CDR3: TGTGCCAGCACCTTAACAAACTCTGGGGCCAACGTCCTGACTTTC. It yields the protein CASTLTNSGANVLTF. This sequence joins TRBV7-3 and TRBJ2-6; D ambiguous. CDR3 size: 15 residues. In germline, CDR1 is SGHTA, CDR2 FQGTGA.

This chain uses TRBV6-5 with TRBJ2-2; 13 nucleotides match TRBD2. V trimming: 4 bases; J trimming: 5 bases; junction bases outside the gene matches: 4. Per the germline V gene, CDR1 is MNHEY and CDR2 is SVGAGI. The CDR3 covers 16 residues. CDR3 sequence: CASSLLAGGSTGELFF. CDR3 DNA sequence: TGTGCCAGCAGTTTACTAGCGGGGGGGAGTACCGGGGAGCTGTTTTTT.

This chain links TRBV15 with TRBJ2-7; D might be TRBD1 (6 bases). The CDR3 is 13 residues long. Germline V gives CDR1 LNHNV, CDR2 YYDKDF (reference sequence). Deletions cut 3 bases from V and 1 base from J, with 7 bases between. This chain's CDR3 is CATSSDRSYEQYF. DNA of the CDR3: TGTGCCACCAGCAGCGACAGGTCCTACGAGCAGTACTTC.

The V and J genes are TRBV6-1 and TRBJ2-1; 7 nucleotides align to TRBD1. This CDR3 has 17 amino acids. Losses at the gene ends were 2 bases for V and 8 bases for J; bases not matched to a gene: 15. CDR1 is MNHNS, CDR2 SASEGT, per germline. CDR3 sequence (DNA): TGTGCCAGCAGTGAACTTACCGGGACAGTGGAGCCCTATGAGCAGTTCTTC. It translates to CASSELTGTVEPYEQFF.

This chain uses TRBV20-1 with TRBJ1-4; D is unclear. This CDR3 spans 16 amino acids. Trimming removed 3 bases at V and 11 bases at J, with 25 bases between. CDR1 DFQATT and CDR2 SNEGSKA come from the germline V gene (reference sequence). The CDR3 DNA reads as TGCAGTGCTAGTCGCCAGATCGGGCCTCACAGATTCAAACTGTTTTTT. Translation: CSASRQIGPHRFKLFF.

This clonotype was observed at least ten times. The chain couples TRBV12-3 or TRBV12-4 to TRBJ2-7, with TRBD2 matching over 8 bases. CDR3 length: 16 amino acids. Germline trimming cut 6 bases from V and 4 bases from J; bases unmatched to any gene: 14. CDR3 coding DNA: TGTGCCAGCAGCCCCCTCCTAGGTAGCGGGGAGTACGAGCAGTACTTC. This translates into CASSPLLGSGEYEQYF.

There are many counts of this clonotype. The chain couples TRBV6-1 to TRBJ1-5; perhaps TRBD1 as D (6 bases). V was trimmed by 1 base and J by 5 bases, leaving 15 bases between them. This CDR3 contains 16 residues. CDR1 and CDR2 from the germline V gene are MNHNS and SASEGT. CDR3 bases: TGTGCCAGCAGTGAAGTGTTTTCACAGGGCTATCAGCCCCAGCATTTT. It yields the protein CASSEVFSQGYQPQHF.